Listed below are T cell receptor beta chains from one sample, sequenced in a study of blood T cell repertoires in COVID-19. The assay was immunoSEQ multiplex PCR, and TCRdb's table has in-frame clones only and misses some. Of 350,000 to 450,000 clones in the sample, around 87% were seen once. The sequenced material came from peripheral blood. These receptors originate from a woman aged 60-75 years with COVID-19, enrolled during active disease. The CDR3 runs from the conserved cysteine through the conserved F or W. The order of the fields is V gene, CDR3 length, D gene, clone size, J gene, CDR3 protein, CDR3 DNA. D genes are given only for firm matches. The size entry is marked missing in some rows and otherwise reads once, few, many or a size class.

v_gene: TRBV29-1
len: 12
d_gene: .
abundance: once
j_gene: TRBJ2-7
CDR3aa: CSVEEQGREQYF
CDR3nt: TGCAGCGTTGAGGAACAGGGACGCGAGCAGTACTTC

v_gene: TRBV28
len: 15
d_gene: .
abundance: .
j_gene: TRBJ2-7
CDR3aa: CASSNSGINSYEQYF
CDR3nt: TGTGCCAGCAGTAATTCCGGGATCAACTCCTACGAGCAGTACTTC

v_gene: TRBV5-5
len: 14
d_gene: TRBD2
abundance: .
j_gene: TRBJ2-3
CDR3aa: CASSFDRGADTQYF
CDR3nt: TGTGCCAGCAGCTTCGATCGGGGGGCAGATACGCAGTATTTT

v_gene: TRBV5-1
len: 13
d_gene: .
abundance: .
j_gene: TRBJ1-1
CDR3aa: CASSSSVNTEAFF
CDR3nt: TGCGCCAGCAGTTCTTCAGTGAACACTGAAGCTTTCTTT

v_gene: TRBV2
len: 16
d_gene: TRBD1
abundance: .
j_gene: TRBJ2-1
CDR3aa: CASSALGTGKNNEQFF
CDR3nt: TGTGCCAGCAGTGCGCTTGGGACAGGGAAGAACAATGAGCAGTTCTTC

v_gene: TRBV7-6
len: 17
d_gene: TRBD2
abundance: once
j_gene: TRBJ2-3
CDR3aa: CASSSTPLAGGLDTQYF
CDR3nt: TGTGCCAGCTCCTCGACACCCCTGGCGGGGGGGCTGGATACGCAGTATTTT

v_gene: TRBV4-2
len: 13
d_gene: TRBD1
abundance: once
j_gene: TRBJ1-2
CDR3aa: CASRPGTVYGYTF
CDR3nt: TGTGCCAGCAGGCCGGGGACAGTCTATGGCTACACCTTC

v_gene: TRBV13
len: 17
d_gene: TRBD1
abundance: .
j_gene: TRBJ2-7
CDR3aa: CASSKTDLGTGTYEQYF
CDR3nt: TGTGCCAGCAGCAAGACAGACCTCGGGACAGGGACCTACGAGCAGTACTTC

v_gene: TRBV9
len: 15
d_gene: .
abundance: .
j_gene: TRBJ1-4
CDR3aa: CASSVGGLSNEKLFF
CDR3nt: TGTGCCAGCAGCGTAGGGGGACTTTCTAATGAAAAACTGTTTTTT

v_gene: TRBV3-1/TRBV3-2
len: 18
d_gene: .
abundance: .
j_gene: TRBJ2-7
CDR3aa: CASSPPGPGTTPIYEQYF
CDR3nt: TGTGCCAGCAGCCCCCCCGGGCCAGGGACAACCCCAATCTACGAGCAGTACTTC